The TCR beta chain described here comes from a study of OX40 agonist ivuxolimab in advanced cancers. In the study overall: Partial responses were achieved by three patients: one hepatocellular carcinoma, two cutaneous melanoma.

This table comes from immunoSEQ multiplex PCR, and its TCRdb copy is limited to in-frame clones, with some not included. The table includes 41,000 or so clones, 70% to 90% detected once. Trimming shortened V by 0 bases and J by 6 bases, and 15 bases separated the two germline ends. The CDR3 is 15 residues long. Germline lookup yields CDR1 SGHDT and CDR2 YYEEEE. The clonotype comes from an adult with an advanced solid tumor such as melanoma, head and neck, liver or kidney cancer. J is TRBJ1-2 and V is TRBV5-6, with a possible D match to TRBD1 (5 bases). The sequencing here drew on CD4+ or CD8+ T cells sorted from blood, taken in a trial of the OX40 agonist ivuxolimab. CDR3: CASSLDGTAQHGYTF. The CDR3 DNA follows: TGTGCCAGCAGCTTGGACGGGACTGCCCAACATGGCTACACCTTC. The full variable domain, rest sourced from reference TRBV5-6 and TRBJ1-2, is DAGVTQSPTHLIKTRGQQVTLRCSPKSGHDTVSWYQQALGQGPQFIFQYYEEEERQRGNFPDRFSGHQFPNYSSELNVNALLLGDSALYLCASSLDGTAQHGYTFGSGTRLTVV.